This TCR beta chain stems from a study of cytomegalovirus exposure and HLA in healthy donors. Study in general: The approximately 720 first-cohort repertoires and the roughly 120 validation repertoires shared the same platform, a later analysis reported. Study results and limitations: Among the CMV-associated chains, three were confirmed in vitro as specific for CMV antigens. Reports described diagnosis of cytomegalovirus status by the classifier as highly specific and sensitive. Across donors, most TCRs were seen rarely, yet some public ones were widespread.

V was clipped by 1 base and J by 7 bases, with 14 bases between them. CDR3 length: 15 amino acids. The germline gives CDR1 MGHDK, CDR2 SYGVNS. Repertoires were generated with immunoSEQ multiplex PCR, while TCRdb's copy carries only in-frame clones and drops some. The repertoire holds some 98,000 clones, about 90% seen once, with approximately 5.8% in the top ten. A word on this clone: Its antigen is unknown.

Sequencing used PBMCs. The receptor was derived from a man younger than 30 in good health and CMV-seropositive. V usage is TRBV25-1 and J usage is TRBJ2-4; maybe TRBD2 (5 bases). The CDR3 reads CASSEWNIGVNIQYF. The CDR3 nucleotides read TGTGCCAGCAGTGAATGGAATATCGGGGTTAACATTCAGTACTTC.